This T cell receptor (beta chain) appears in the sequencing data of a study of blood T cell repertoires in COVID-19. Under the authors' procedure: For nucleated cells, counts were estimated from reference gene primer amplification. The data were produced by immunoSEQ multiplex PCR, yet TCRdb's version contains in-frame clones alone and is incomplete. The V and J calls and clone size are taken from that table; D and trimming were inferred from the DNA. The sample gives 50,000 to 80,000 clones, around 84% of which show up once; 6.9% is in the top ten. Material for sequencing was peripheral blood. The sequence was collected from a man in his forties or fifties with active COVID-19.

CDR3: CASSPRGRRTEAFF. The DNA of the CDR3 is TGTGCCAGCAGCCCCCGGGGGAGAAGAACTGAAGCTTTCTTT. This chain joins TRBV7-9 and TRBJ1-1, with a weak D call TRBD1 (5 bases). The CDR3 is 14 residues long. Trimming removed 5 bases at V and 5 bases at J, with 15 bases between. Germline V CDR1 and CDR2: SEHNR, FQNEAQ (reference sequence).